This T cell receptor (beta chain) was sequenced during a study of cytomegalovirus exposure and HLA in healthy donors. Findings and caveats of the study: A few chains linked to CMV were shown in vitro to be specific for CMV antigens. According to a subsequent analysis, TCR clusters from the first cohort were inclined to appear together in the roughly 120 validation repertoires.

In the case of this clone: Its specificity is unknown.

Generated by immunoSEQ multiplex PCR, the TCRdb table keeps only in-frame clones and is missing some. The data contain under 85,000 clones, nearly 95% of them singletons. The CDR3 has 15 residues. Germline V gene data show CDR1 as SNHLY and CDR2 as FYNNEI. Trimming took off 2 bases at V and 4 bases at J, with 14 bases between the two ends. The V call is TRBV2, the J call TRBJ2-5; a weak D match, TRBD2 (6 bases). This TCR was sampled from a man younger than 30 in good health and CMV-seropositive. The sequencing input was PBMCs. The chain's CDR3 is CASSEWDFGAETQYF. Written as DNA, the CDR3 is TGTGCCAGCAGTGAATGGGACTTCGGGGCAGAGACCCAGTACTTC.